These 7 T cell receptor beta chains originate from one sample sequenced in a study of CD8+ T cells in alopecia areata (dated by TCRdb to 2016 to 2019). According to the study, the label for this sample's time point signals: about four weeks on oral tofacitinib. The treatment or condition label, as the study defines it: oral pan-JAK inhibitor, 5-10 mg twice daily. Preparation of the library involved the immunoSEQ multiplex PCR assay. To provide template for TCR sequencing, every sample had RNA extracted and reverse transcribed into cDNA. TCRdb carries this immuneACCESS record with in-frame sequences only. Its versions omit some clonotypes, under half of them owing to an unresolved V gene in the studies checked, with the rest unexplained. This sample has about 200,000 clones in its table, and 60% to 70% of those were observed once. Jointly, the top ten make up less than 3.5% of the sample. Sequences were derived from CD4+ T cells sorted from blood, sampled at week 4, from a patient treated with tofacitinib. The receptors stem from a human donor with alopecia areata.

The chain has TRBV11-2 and TRBJ2-7; possibly TRBD2 for D (5 bases). Trimming took 6 bases from V and 2 from J, leaving 17 bases between them. CDR3 length equals 15 residues. Germline V CDR1 and CDR2: SGHAT, FQNNGV. CDR3 residues: CASRFLAAVTYEQYF. CDR3 sequence (DNA): TGTGCCAGCAGATTTCTAGCCGCCGTGACCTACGAGCAGTACTTC.

This chain uses TRBV4-2 with TRBJ1-2, with 9 bases aligning to TRBD1. J lost 2 bases, V lost 0 bases, and 1 base had no gene match. Germline-derived CDR1 and CDR2 are LGHNA and YNFKEQ. The CDR3 extends over 15 amino acids. The chain's CDR3 is CASSQEGTGNYGYTF. In DNA, the CDR3 is TGTGCCAGCAGCCAAGAGGGGACAGGGAACTATGGCTACACCTTC.

The rearrangement uses TRBV11-1 and TRBJ2-7; D unclear. This CDR3 comprises 13 residues. From germline, CDR1 is SGHAT and CDR2 FQDESV (reference sequence). Trimming shortened V by 3 bases and J by 2 bases, and 8 bases separated the two germline ends. This CDR3 is CASSFGQPYEQYF. The CDR3 region has the DNA TGTGCCAGCAGCTTTGGGCAGCCCTACGAGCAGTACTTC.

The chain carries TRBV30 and TRBJ2-3; D gene uncertain. V shed 3 bases and J shed 2 bases, with 9 bases lying between them. The V gene's germline CDR1 is GTSNPN and CDR2 SVGIG (reference sequence). This CDR3 spans 13 amino acids. DNA of the CDR3: TGTGCCTGGAGCCCCGGAACCACAGATACGCAGTATTTT. This codes for CAWSPGTTDTQYF.

A remark on this clone: Germline and junction disagree at one end, which may indicate a read error. The chain is built from TRBV29-1 and TRBJ2-5; tentative D call: TRBD1 (6 bases). Germline lookup yields CDR1 SQVTM and CDR2 ANQGSEA. The CDR3 contains 13 residues. This CDR3 reads CSLEQGLGETQYF. The CDR3 DNA sequence: TGCAGCCTTGAACAGGGATTAGGAGAGACCCAGTACTTC.

The gene calls are TRBV25-1 and TRBJ1-2; 9 positions match TRBD1. Germline CDR1 is MGHDK and CDR2 is SYGVNS. The trim removed 4 bases at V and 5 bases at J, leaving 2 bases unmatched. The CDR3 covers 13 residues. The CDR3 bases are TGTGCCAGCAGTGTAGGACAGGGGTATGGCTACACCTTC. Translated: CASSVGQGYGYTF.

The J gene is TRBJ2-3, the V gene TRBV2; 14 nucleotides agree with TRBD2. The CDR3 runs 17 residues. V dropped 6 bases and J dropped 2; count of bases not matched to a gene: 7. In germline, CDR1 is SNHLY, CDR2 FYNNEI. The CDR3 region is CASRLGLAGGYTDTQYF. CDR3 bases: TGTGCCAGCAGACTAGGACTAGCGGGGGGCTACACAGATACGCAGTATTTT.